The present entry profiles one T cell receptor (beta chain) with its context. The CDR3 spans 14 residues. V shed 6 bases and J shed 2 bases, with 12 bases lying between them. Germline CDR1 and CDR2: MNHNS and SASEGT. These data originate in a study of T cells after yellow fever vaccination. One entry per CDR3 protein results from TCRdb running MiXCR on the 5' RACE reads. The data hold around 530,000 distinct CDR3 sequences, with roughly a sixth observed a single time. The TCR originated in a young man who received the YFV17D yellow fever vaccine. Sequencing used PBMCs, obtained 5 days after the first yellow fever vaccination. The chain carries TRBV6-1 and TRBJ2-3, with D possibly being TRBD2 (6 bases). CDR3 sequence reads: CASRKGLHTDTQYF. The CDR3 DNA follows: TGTGCCAGCAGGAAGGGACTCCACACAGATACGCAGTATTTT.